What follows are 7 T cell receptor beta chains derived from one specimen sequenced in a study of identical twins. TCRdb processed the 5' RACE reads anew with MiXCR; each CDR3 protein has one entry. This sample has roughly 570,000 distinct CDR3 sequences, with 9.6% found just once. These data were also reused for a study on yellow fever vaccine responses in identical twins.

Material for sequencing was PBMCs. The origin of the receptors is a woman aged 18-30 years in good health.

The chain joins TRBV3-1 to TRBJ1-2; 10 positions agree with TRBD1. The ends lost 4 bases at V and 4 bases at J; junction bases unmatched: 3. The CDR3 extends over 14 amino acids. Germline CDR1 reads LGHDT; CDR2 reads YNNKEL (reference sequence). The CDR3, as DNA: TGTGCCAGCAGCCCAGACAGGGGGCTCTATGGCTACACCTTC. Its protein product is CASSPDRGLYGYTF.

The chain is built from TRBV28 and TRBJ2-4, with a possible D match to TRBD2 (5 bases). V gave up 3 bases and J gave up 1 base, with 16 bases separating them. The CDR3 consists of 17 residues. Germline V gives CDR1 MDHEN, CDR2 SYDVKM. The CDR3 protein is CASSFAEGHPAKNIQYF. CDR3 coding DNA: TGTGCCAGCAGTTTCGCTGAGGGCCATCCGGCCAAAAACATTCAGTACTTC. Complete variable domain (other parts from reference TRBV28 and TRBJ2-4): DVKVTQSSRYLVKRTGEKVFLECVQDMDHENMFWYRQDPGLGLRLIYFSYDVKMKEKGDIPEGYSVSREKKERFSLILESASTNQTSMYLCASSFAEGHPAKNIQYFGAGTRLSVL.

This clonotype was counted at least ten times. The CDR3 DNA reads as TGTGCCAGCAGCTTAGGGCCCCTTAGACTGACTGGCGGTTGGTATTTT. Translated, it gives CASSLGPLRLTGGWYF. The chain employs TRBV7-9 and TRBJ2-3; no firm D call. Germline V gene lookup returns CDR1 SEHNR and CDR2 FQNEAQ (reference sequence). CDR3 size: 16 residues. With 1 base removed from V and 14 bases from J, the gap between germline ends came to 25 bases. Looking up the rest from reference TRBV7-9 and TRBJ2-3 gives the full variable domain: DTGVSQNPRHKITKRGQNVTFRCDPISEHNRLYWYRQTLGQGPEFLTYFQNEAQLEKSRLLSDRFSAERPKGSFSTLEIQRTEQGDSAMYLCASSLGPLRLTGGWYFGPGTRLTVL.

Note on this clonotype: Germline is not matched at one junction end, which may reflect a read error. The chain combines TRBV4-3 with TRBJ2-3; D is ambiguous. CDR1 is LGHNA, CDR2 YSLEER, per germline. This CDR3 is 14 amino acids long. CDR3 bases: TGCACCAGCAGCCAAGTGATTAGCACAGATACGCAGTATTTT. It specifies CTSSQVISTDTQYF.

This clonotype was seen a few times. This chain uses TRBV5-6 with TRBJ2-7; 9 bases match TRBD1. Trimming cost V 4 bases and J 2 bases; bases outside gene matches: 13. From germline, CDR1 is SGHDT and CDR2 YYEEEE. The CDR3 has 17 residues. CDR3 sequence (DNA): TGTGCCAGCAGCCTGAGCAGTGGGACAGGGCCCACCTACGAGCAGTACTTC. This codes for CASSLSSGTGPTYEQYF.

This clonotype was seen ten or more times. J is TRBJ1-2 and V is TRBV5-1; TRBD1 matches at 9 bases. The V and J ends lost 8 bases and 8 bases, in that order; junction bases with no gene match: 7. The CDR3 has 12 residues. Germline CDR1 is SGHRS and CDR2 is YFSETQ. The DNA for the CDR3 is TGCGCCAGTACACAGGGGGCGAACGGCTACACCTTC. Protein sequence: CASTQGANGYTF.

This clonotype occurred many times. The chain joins TRBV4-1 to TRBJ1-2, with a possible D match to TRBD1 (5 bases). CDR3 length equals 16 residues. Trimming took 2 bases from V and 0 from J, leaving 13 bases between them. Germline assignment: CDR1 MGHRA and CDR2 YSYEKL. CDR3: CASSQTGGIANYGYTF. The CDR3 bases are TGCGCCAGCAGCCAAACTGGGGGGATTGCTAACTATGGCTACACCTTC.